The entry below describes one T cell receptor (beta chain). Its specificity is unknown. This CDR3 comprises 14 residues. Germline CDR1 and CDR2: SEHNR and FQNEAQ (reference sequence). Trimming removed 1 base at V and 1 base at J, with 7 bases between. This sample was included in a study of liver allograft versus peripheral blood T cells. Study information: A comparison was made between T cell receptor repertoires in transplanted livers and those in recipients' peripheral blood. Study outcomes and limitations: Liver allograft and peripheral blood T cell receptor repertoires reportedly differed.

TCRdb recomputed calls from the reads with MiXCR, one row per CDR3 protein. The table lists about 9,200 distinct CDR3 sequences, about a fifth of them singletons. This TCR was sampled from a human patient who had a liver transplant. Some T cells could come from the graft donor. This chain joins TRBV7-9 and TRBJ1-1; no firm D call. The CDR3 sequence is CASSLVGSNTEAFF. The CDR3 nucleotides read TGTGCCAGCAGCTTAGTGGGATCGAACACTGAAGCTTTCTTT.